This TCR beta chain was profiled in a study of T-cell reconstitution after alpha-beta-depleted transplantation in children. Study results and limitations: Several hundred expanded graft clones reportedly gave rise to the alpha-beta T cells present about two months after transplant. From surviving recipient T cells and thymic progenitors came the high day-60 TCRbeta diversity observed in some patients. Once a year had passed after transplant, T-cell counts and diversity came mostly from newly produced T cells.

CDR1 DFQATT and CDR2 SNEGSKA come from the germline V gene (reference sequence). V was pared by 3 bases and J by 4 bases, with 13 bases between. The CDR3 is 14 amino acids. This clonotype has a single count. Its matching antigen is unknown. The authors prepared the TCRbeta library with unique molecular identifiers. TCRdb fed the PCR reads into MiXCR, producing one record per CDR3 protein. Among just over 950,000 distinct CDR3 sequences listed, 25% to 35% were seen once. The chain combines TRBV20-1 with TRBJ2-4; a weak D match, TRBD1 (6 bases). The TCR comes from a boy under two years old who had a stem cell transplant for SCID, so the T cells may come from the graft donor. Sequenced material: PBMCs, mostly from graft donor cells, taken 360 days after TCRalphabeta/CD19-depleted stem cell transplant. The CDR3 region is CSASQGSVKNIQYF. The CDR3 DNA is TGCAGTGCTAGTCAGGGGTCGGTAAAAAACATTCAGTACTTC.